This TCR beta chain was recovered during a study of blood T cells in healthy people across ages. For the study at large: In model experiments, template switching was able to capture about one barcoded beta molecule for every two T cells that were present.

With regard to this clonotype: What it binds is not known.

With a J-beta primer mix and a sample-barcoded 5' primer, a second PCR ran 7 to 11 cycles. Per-sample output comprised a minimum of 2.5 million paired-end reads containing CDR3. TCRdb ran MiXCR on the 5' RACE reads and lists one entry per CDR3 protein. The sample contains fewer than 950,000 distinct CDR3 sequences, 36% of which appear only once. With 3 bases clipped from V and 7 bases from J, the junction kept 10 bases outside the gene matches. Looked up from germline, CDR1 is SEHNR and CDR2 is FQNEAQ (reference sequence). CDR3 length: 15 amino acids. Study-wide results and caveats: It was the long-lived donors that had more naive CD4+ cells and higher diversity than aged donors. TCR beta diversity, measured per million T cells, fell in a roughly linear way with age.

Material for sequencing was blood. This chain uses TRBV7-9 with TRBJ1-2; 8 nucleotides agree with TRBD1. The sequence derives from a man aged 18 to 29 in good health. Here the CDR3 DNA reads TGTGCCAGCAGCTTTTCTAGCGGACAGGGCTGTGGCTACACCTTC. This codes for CASSFSSGQGCGYTF. The full variable domain, rest sourced from reference TRBV7-9 and TRBJ1-2, is DTGVSQNPRHKITKRGQNVTFRCDPISEHNRLYWYRQTLGQGPEFLTYFQNEAQLEKSRLLSDRFSAERPKGSFSTLEIQRTEQGDSAMYLCASSFSSGQGCGYTFGSGTRLTVV.